This TCR beta chain was obtained from a study of CD8 T cells in Susac syndrome. Peripheral blood CD8+ and CD4+ T cells were profiled by TCR beta sequencing. TEMRA cells were FACS-enriched and CD8+ and CD4+ T cells negatively isolated. The V gene's germline CDR1 is DFQATT and CDR2 SNEGSKA (reference sequence). The V and J ends lost 0 bases and 8 bases, in that order; junction bases with no gene match: 12. The CDR3 is 16 residues long. cDNA came from roughly 0.5 to 1 ug RNA primed by random hexamers. A multiplex approach, immunoSEQ multiplex PCR, amplified TCR beta CDR3 across 54 Vbeta and 13 Jbeta. TCRdb re-called the immunoSEQ multiplex PCR reads with MiXCR, one entry per CDR3 protein. The table lists hundreds of thousands of distinct CDR3 sequences, 95% of them singletons.

This chain joins TRBV20-1 and TRBJ2-1; 8 positions agree with TRBD2. The TCR comes from a human donor with multiple sclerosis. The sequenced sample consisted of CD4+ T cells from PBMCs. The CDR3 DNA follows: TGCAGTGCTAGAGATTGGGATAGCGGGATAAGGGATGAGCAGTTCTTC. It encodes CSARDWDSGIRDEQFF.